A selection of T cell receptor beta chains follows, all from one sample in a study of control samples from healthy donors and cancer patients. TCRdb's copy holds only in-frame clones and misses some; the assay was immunoSEQ multiplex PCR. The table lists 55,000 to 90,000 clones, nearly 85% of them singletons, with 25% to 35% in the top ten. Sequencing was done on a sample of blood. The receptors shown here come from a man aged 45-60 years in good health. The CDR3 runs from the conserved cysteine through the conserved F or W. The order of the fields is D gene, V gene, clone size, J gene, CDR3 DNA, CDR3 protein. D genes are given only for firm matches. Size is omitted from some rows. Given values are once, few, many or a class for expanded clones.

D: .; V: TRBV6-5; size: .; J: TRBJ2-2; DNA: TGTGCCAGCAGGGACGGGACGGTGAACACCGGGGAGCTGTTTTTT; CDR3: CASRDGTVNTGELFF
D: TRBD1; V: TRBV10-3; size: .; J: TRBJ2-7; DNA: TGTGCCATCAGTACAGGGGGCGTAATCGGCGAGCAGTACTTC; CDR3: CAISTGGVIGEQYF
D: TRBD1; V: TRBV7-3; size: .; J: TRBJ2-7; DNA: TGTGCCAGCAGCTTAATGGGACAGGGGGCTTACGAGCAGTACTTC; CDR3: CASSLMGQGAYEQYF
D: .; V: TRBV2; size: .; J: TRBJ2-6; DNA: TGTGCCAGCAGTGGGCCAGGTCCTGGGGCCAACGTCCTGACTTTC; CDR3: CASSGPGPGANVLTF
D: .; V: TRBV24-1; size: once; J: TRBJ2-2; DNA: TGTGCCACCAGTGATTATAGCAGTTCCGGGGAGCTGTTTTTT; CDR3: CATSDYSSSGELFF
D: .; V: TRBV6-5; size: few; J: TRBJ1-1; DNA: TGTGCCAGCAGAGAGGGGACCGCCCTTTTACGGGCTTTCTTT; CDR3: CASREGTALLRAFF
D: .; V: TRBV3-1/TRBV3-2; size: few; J: TRBJ2-7; DNA: TGTGCCAGCAGCCCGGCGGATGTTATCTACGAGCAGTACTTC; CDR3: CASSPADVIYEQYF
D: .; V: TRBV7-6; size: .; J: TRBJ1-6; DNA: TGTGCCAGCAGCTTATGGGCGCCGACGATCGGAAAATCACCCCTCCACTTT; CDR3: CASSLWAPTIGKSPLHF
D: TRBD1; V: TRBV27; size: .; J: TRBJ1-6; DNA: TGTGCCAGCAGTAATCCCGAGGACAGGGGCGATAATTCACCCCTCCACTTT; CDR3: CASSNPEDRGDNSPLHF
D: TRBD2; V: TRBV11-3; size: .; J: TRBJ2-7; DNA: TGTGCCAGCAGCTTAGTGCTAGCGGGAGCGGAAGAGCAGTACTTC; CDR3: CASSLVLAGAEEQYF
D: .; V: TRBV5-1; size: .; J: TRBJ1-1; DNA: TGCGCCAGCAGCTTGGTTTTGGGGCCGAACACTGAAGCTTTCTTT; CDR3: CASSLVLGPNTEAFF
D: TRBD1; V: TRBV19; size: .; J: TRBJ1-2; DNA: TGTGCCAGTAGTCCCATGGACAGGGAACTTAATGGCTACACCTTC; CDR3: CASSPMDRELNGYTF
D: .; V: TRBV5-4; size: few; J: TRBJ2-7; DNA: TGTGCCAGCAGCTTGGATATAGGGAGCTCCTACGAGCAGTACTTC; CDR3: CASSLDIGSSYEQYF
D: TRBD2; V: TRBV7-2; size: .; J: TRBJ2-1; DNA: TGTGCCAGCAGCTTAGAACTAGCGGGAGGTGAGCAGTTCTTC; CDR3: CASSLELAGGEQFF
D: .; V: TRBV5-4; size: few; J: TRBJ2-5; DNA: TGTGCCAGCATGATGAGCGGGCAAGAGACCCAGTACTTC; CDR3: CASMMSGQETQYF
D: TRBD2; V: TRBV5-4; size: .; J: TRBJ2-1; DNA: TGTGCCAGCAGTCCCAAAATTGTTCGACTAGCGAACAATGAGCAGTTCTTC; CDR3: CASSPKIVRLANNEQFF
D: .; V: TRBV6-2/TRBV6-3; size: .; J: TRBJ1-1; DNA: TGTGCCAGCAGTTACCCTGGGGGGGAAACTGAAGCTTTCTTT; CDR3: CASSYPGGETEAFF
D: TRBD2; V: TRBV28; size: .; J: TRBJ2-7; DNA: TGTGCCAGCAGAGGGAGTTTGGGGCTAGCGGGCGGTTTAGCCTACGAGCAGTACTTC; CDR3: CASRGSLGLAGGLAYEQYF
D: .; V: TRBV15; size: .; J: TRBJ1-2; DNA: TGTGCCACCAGCAGAGGAAGGACGGACGACTATGGCTACACCTTC; CDR3: CATSRGRTDDYGYTF
D: TRBD1; V: TRBV24-1; size: .; J: TRBJ2-5; DNA: TGTGCCACCAGTGAGGGACAGGGCGGGGTTTTTCAGACCCAGTACTTC; CDR3: CATSEGQGGVFQTQYF
D: .; V: TRBV12-5; size: .; J: TRBJ2-7; DNA: TGTGCTAGTGGTTTGGATATGGGGCCAGATCGGTACTTC; CDR3: CASGLDMGPDRYF
D: TRBD2; V: TRBV27; size: many; J: TRBJ2-7; DNA: TGTGCCAGCAGCCCGGGGGCTAGCGGGAGTTCTTACGAGCAGTACTTC; CDR3: CASSPGASGSSYEQYF
D: TRBD2; V: TRBV30; size: once; J: TRBJ2-5; DNA: TGTGCCTTACTAGCGGGAGGGGAAGAGACCCAGTACTTC; CDR3: CALLAGGEETQYF
D: .; V: TRBV10-3; size: .; J: TRBJ2-7; DNA: TGTGCCATCAGTGGGCCTACCGACGAGCAGTACTTC; CDR3: CAISGPTDEQYF
D: .; V: TRBV7-9; size: .; J: TRBJ2-2; DNA: TGTGCCAGCAGCCTCCTGGTGGGGACGGGCACCGGGGAGCTGTTTTTT; CDR3: CASSLLVGTGTGELFF
D: .; V: TRBV3-1/TRBV3-2; size: .; J: TRBJ1-1; DNA: TGTGCCAGCAGCCAAAGCCTCAAGAACACTGAAGCTTTCTTT; CDR3: CASSQSLKNTEAFF
D: .; V: TRBV3-1/TRBV3-2; size: once; J: TRBJ2-1; DNA: TGTGCCAGCAGCCCTAACTCGGGGGTCCAGTTCTTC; CDR3: CASSPNSGVQFF
D: TRBD2; V: TRBV2; size: .; J: TRBJ2-5; DNA: TGTGCCAGCAGTGAGGCGGGAGGGCCTTTGGGAGAGACCCAGTACTTC; CDR3: CASSEAGGPLGETQYF
D: TRBD1; V: TRBV30; size: .; J: TRBJ1-1; DNA: TGTGCCTTAAGACAGGGAAGGGACACTGAAGCTTTCTTT; CDR3: CALRQGRDTEAFF
D: .; V: TRBV7-3; size: .; J: TRBJ1-1; DNA: TGTGCCAGCAGCTTAAGCACGGGGGCGAACACTGAAGCTTTCTTT; CDR3: CASSLSTGANTEAFF
D: .; V: TRBV30; size: .; J: TRBJ1-4; DNA: TGTGCCTGGACCATCGGGACTAATGAAAAACTGTTTTTT; CDR3: CAWTIGTNEKLFF
D: TRBD1; V: TRBV27; size: .; J: TRBJ1-5; DNA: TGTGCCAGCAGCCCCGGGACAGCGGCTACCTATAGCAATCAGCCCCAGCATTTT; CDR3: CASSPGTAATYSNQPQHF
D: .; V: TRBV9; size: .; J: TRBJ2-3; DNA: TGTGCCAGCAGTTTTACAGATACGCAGTATTTT; CDR3: CASSFTDTQYF
D: TRBD1; V: TRBV2; size: .; J: TRBJ1-1; DNA: TGTGCCAGCAGTCGCCATGCCAGGGGGAGGGTGAACACTGAAGCTTTCTTT; CDR3: CASSRHARGRVNTEAFF
D: .; V: TRBV19; size: .; J: TRBJ2-3; DNA: TGTGCCAGTAGTCAGGCCACAGATACGCAGTATTTT; CDR3: CASSQATDTQYF
D: TRBD2; V: TRBV7-2; size: .; J: TRBJ2-7; DNA: TGTGCCAGCAGCTTGGGACTAGCGGGTAGCGAGCAGTACTTC; CDR3: CASSLGLAGSEQYF
D: .; V: TRBV5-8; size: few; J: TRBJ1-2; DNA: TGTGCCAGCAGCTTGGTCGGGGGGGCAAACTATGGCTACACCTTC; CDR3: CASSLVGGANYGYTF
D: .; V: TRBV5-1; size: .; J: TRBJ1-2; DNA: TGCGCCAGCAGCTTGACCCAGGGGTCCCATGGCTACACCTTC; CDR3: CASSLTQGSHGYTF
D: .; V: TRBV9; size: .; J: TRBJ1-1; DNA: TGTGCCAGCAGCATGGGGTTGGGGCCCACTGAAGCTTTCTTT; CDR3: CASSMGLGPTEAFF
D: .; V: TRBV11-3; size: .; J: TRBJ1-3; DNA: TGTGCCAGCAGCTCGTTCCGGGACCACTCTGGAAACACCATATATTTT; CDR3: CASSSFRDHSGNTIYF
D: .; V: TRBV11-2; size: .; J: TRBJ2-5; DNA: TGTGCCAGCAGCTTAGAGTCGGGGCGGGGGACCCAGTACTTC; CDR3: CASSLESGRGTQYF
D: .; V: TRBV5-4; size: .; J: TRBJ2-3; DNA: TGTGCCAGCAGCTTGGGGGCCGGGATAAGCACAGATACGCAGTATTTT; CDR3: CASSLGAGISTDTQYF
D: .; V: TRBV12-5; size: .; J: TRBJ2-1; DNA: TGTGCTAGTGGTTTGGGGAACGATGAGCAGTTCTTC; CDR3: CASGLGNDEQFF
D: .; V: TRBV9; size: .; J: TRBJ1-2; DNA: TGTGCCAGCAGCGTAGTCGAGGGCCATGGCTACACCTTC; CDR3: CASSVVEGHGYTF
D: TRBD1; V: TRBV11-2; size: .; J: TRBJ1-6; DNA: TGTGCCAGCACTCTTCGGACAGGATATTCACCCCTCCACTTT; CDR3: CASTLRTGYSPLHF
D: TRBD2; V: TRBV7-8; size: .; J: TRBJ2-2; DNA: TGTGCCAGCAGTAGCGGGCGAGGGGCCACCGGGGAGCTGTTTTTT; CDR3: CASSSGRGATGELFF
D: .; V: TRBV5-6; size: once; J: TRBJ1-2; DNA: TGTGCCAGCAGCTTGGGCCAGCTTATCGTTTACACCTTC; CDR3: CASSLGQLIVYTF
D: .; V: TRBV9; size: few; J: TRBJ1-2; DNA: TGTGCCAGCAGCTTTCTGGACGGCAACTATGGCTACACCTTC; CDR3: CASSFLDGNYGYTF
D: TRBD2; V: TRBV6-5; size: .; J: TRBJ2-7; DNA: TGTGCCAGCAGTTACGTAGCCGGGGGGTACGAGCAGTACTTC; CDR3: CASSYVAGGYEQYF